These 27 T cell receptor beta chains were sequenced from one sample in a study of cytomegalovirus exposure and HLA in healthy donors. Use of 60 Vbeta and 13 Jbeta primers characterized the PCR. Produced via immunoSEQ multiplex PCR; TCRdb's table is partial and in-frame only. The data hold 150,000 to 200,000 clones, with around 79% observed a single time. Sequences were obtained from PBMCs. These receptors came from a middle-aged man in good health and CMV-seropositive.

This chain connects TRBV21-1 to TRBJ2-3; no DNA check was done on the table's D call, TRBD2. TRBV21-1 is a pseudogene locus. There are 19 residues in the CDR3. This chain's CDR3 is CASSKRGACSGASTDTQYF. For the CDR3, the DNA is TGTGCCAGCAGCAAACGGGGGGCCTGTAGCGGGGCTAGCACAGATACGCAGTATTTT.

This clone was detected a few times. V is TRBV25-1 and J is TRBJ2-2; TRBD1 matches 10 bases. The CDR3 is 18 residues long. Germline-derived CDR1 and CDR2 are MGHDK and SYGVNS. Germline trimming cut 1 base from V and 2 bases from J; bases unmatched to any gene: 7. As DNA, the CDR3 is TGTGCCAGCAGTGAATCTCTGGGGACAGGGGAAAACACCGGGGAGCTGTTTTTT. This sequence encodes CASSESLGTGENTGELFF.

The V and J genes are TRBV15 and TRBJ2-4, with TRBD1 as a possible D gene (7 bases). Germline assignment: CDR1 LNHNV and CDR2 YYDKDF (reference sequence). Trimming removed 0 bases from V and 8 bases from J, with 8 bases in between. The CDR3 length is 13 residues. CDR3: CATSRDRGDIQYF. CDR3 nucleotide sequence: TGTGCCACCAGCAGAGACAGGGGGGACATTCAGTACTTC.

The rearrangement uses TRBV2 and TRBJ2-3, with 10 bases lining up with TRBD2. Germline CDR1 reads SNHLY; CDR2 reads FYNNEI. This CDR3 comprises 16 residues. J gave up 6 bases and V 3 bases, and 9 bases lay outside the gene matches. In nucleotides, the CDR3 is TGTGCCAGCAGTGAGGAGGTAGCGGGAGGTGCCGATACGCAGTATTTT. This encodes CASSEEVAGGADTQYF.

J is TRBJ1-2 and V is TRBV7-3; D remains unclear. This CDR3 region has 13 residues. Trimming left V 3 bases short and J 5 bases short, with 10 bases between. Germline values: CDR1 SGHTA, CDR2 FQGTGA. The DNA for the CDR3 is TGTGCCAGCAGCTTTGCGGGTCGTTATGGCTACACCTTC. Translating gives CASSFAGRYGYTF.

V is TRBV29-1 and J is TRBJ2-5; 7 positions match TRBD2. This CDR3 contains 14 residues. V lost 4 bases to trimming and J lost 4 bases; unmatched junction nucleotides: 9. Per germline, CDR1 SQVTM and CDR2 ANQGSEA. CDR3 sequence: CSVARGSSLETQYF. Here the CDR3 DNA reads TGCAGCGTTGCTCGCGGGAGTTCCCTAGAGACCCAGTACTTC.

The genes are TRBV29-1 and TRBJ2-5; 8 bases fit TRBD2. The CDR3 spans 14 residues. Germline V gene sequence: CDR1 SQVTM, CDR2 ANQGSEA. Losses at the gene ends were 4 bases for V and 2 bases for J; bases not matched to a gene: 6. CDR3 loop: CSVGASGRQETQYF. DNA for the CDR3: TGCAGCGTTGGGGCTAGCGGGCGACAAGAGACCCAGTACTTC.

This chain links TRBV12-2 with TRBJ1-5; no check of the table's D call, TRBD1, against the DNA was made. TRBV12-2 is listed as a pseudogene. This CDR3 region has 15 residues. The chain's CDR3 is CASRQRDRANQPQHF. DNA for the CDR3: TGTGCAAGTCGGCAGAGGGACAGGGCCAATCAGCCCCAGCATTTT.

This chain links TRBV9 with TRBJ2-7; TRBD1 matches 9 bases. V gave up 7 bases and J gave up 4 bases; unmatched junction bases: 6. The CDR3 has 13 amino acids. Germline CDR1 and CDR2: SGDLS and YYNGEE. This CDR3 reads CASSQDRGYEQYF. As DNA, the CDR3 is TGTGCCAGCTCCCAGGACAGGGGTTACGAGCAGTACTTC.

V gene TRBV5-1 combines with J gene TRBJ2-3, with a tentative D call TRBD2 (6 bases). V was cut by 4 bases and J by 9 bases, with 18 bases left in between. The CDR3 covers 14 residues. Germline-derived CDR1 and CDR2 are SGHRS and YFSETQ. DNA of the CDR3: TGCGCCAGCAGCCGCCTGACTAGAACGGAAACGCAGTATTTT. As protein: CASSRLTRTETQYF.

This chain links TRBV30 with TRBJ2-5; D possibly corresponds to TRBD1 (5 bases). In germline, CDR1 is GTSNPN, CDR2 SVGIG (reference sequence). Between the trimmed V and J ends, which lost 0 bases and 3 bases, there was a span of 5 bases. CDR3 length: 12 amino acids. CDR3 amino acids: CAWSVREETQYF. The CDR3, as DNA: TGTGCCTGGAGTGTCAGGGAAGAGACCCAGTACTTC.

The V call is TRBV9, the J call TRBJ2-5; the D gene is possibly TRBD2 (6 bases). V gave up 3 bases and J gave up 4 bases, with 10 bases separating them. CDR1 is SGDLS and CDR2 is YYNGEE in the germline V gene. This CDR3 has 13 amino acids. The CDR3 DNA is TGTGCCAGCAGCGGGGGAGGTCGAGAGACCCAGTACTTC. This gives the protein CASSGGGRETQYF.

The J gene is TRBJ2-4, the V gene TRBV27; 7 bases agree with TRBD1. Trimming took 4 bases from V and 7 from J; bases not matched to a gene: 10. This CDR3 has 15 residues. From germline, CDR1 is MNHEY and CDR2 SMNVEV (reference sequence). The CDR3 nucleotides are TGTGCCAGCAGTTCTTGGGTCAGGGGGTTGAACATTCAGTACTTC. It translates to CASSSWVRGLNIQYF.

V usage is TRBV7-2 and J usage is TRBJ2-1; 11 nucleotides align to TRBD2. The V gene's germline CDR1 is SGHTA and CDR2 FQGNSA. The CDR3 extends over 17 amino acids. Trimming cost V 5 bases and J 8 bases; bases outside gene matches: 14. The CDR3 DNA sequence: TGTGCCAGCAGCCCGAAACTAGCGGGAGTTAGGCCACATGAGCAGTTCTTC. It translates to CASSPKLAGVRPHEQFF.

This sequence joins TRBV7-8 and TRBJ2-1; D gene uncertain. CDR1 is SGHVS and CDR2 is FQNEAQ in the germline V gene. V lost 1 base and J 4 bases, leaving 8 bases between the germline ends. CDR3 length: 14 residues. CDR3 DNA sequence: TGTGCCAGCAGCTTAGTGGTTCGGTACAATGAGCAGTTCTTC. Encoded protein: CASSLVVRYNEQFF.

The V and J genes are TRBV7-9 and TRBJ1-2; maybe TRBD1 (6 bases). This CDR3 has 14 amino acids. Trimming cost V 1 base and J 6 bases, with 12 bases left between them. CDR1 is SEHNR, CDR2 FQNEAQ, per germline (reference sequence). The CDR3 coding sequence is TGTGCCAGCAGCTTAGTCCGAGCAGGGGATGGCTACACCTTC. It codes for CASSLVRAGDGYTF.

The chain recombines TRBV6-4 with TRBJ1-2; D is unclear. This CDR3 has 13 residues. The germline V and J ends were trimmed by 2 bases and 11 bases, with 15 bases remaining between them. The V gene's germline CDR1 is MRHNA and CDR2 SNTAGT. The DNA for the CDR3 is TGTGCCAGCAGTGACGCCGGCCCACAGAAGTACACCTTC. Residues: CASSDAGPQKYTF.

The chain links TRBV5-4 to TRBJ1-6; weak D call: TRBD1 (5 bases). Trimming shortened V by 4 bases and J by 7 bases, and 9 bases separated the two germline ends. This CDR3 has 13 residues. The germline CDR1 and CDR2 sequences are SGHNT and YYREEE (reference sequence). The CDR3 DNA sequence: TGTGCCAGCAGCCCCCAGGGAAATTCACCCCTCCACTTT. This gives the protein CASSPQGNSPLHF.

Comment on this clone: This same CDR3 is encoded by further DNA sequences in the sample. This sequence joins TRBV6-5 and TRBJ1-2; 7 bases map to TRBD1. The V segment lost 5 bases and the J segment 4 bases; nucleotides outside the gene matches: 4. CDR3 length equals 13 residues. Germline-derived CDR1 and CDR2 are MNHEY and SVGAGI. CDR3 in DNA: TGTGCCAGCAGTGCACAGGGGAGCTATGGCTACACCTTC. Translating gives CASSAQGSYGYTF.

The genes are TRBV11-3 and TRBJ2-1; TRBD2 aligns across 8 bases. CDR1 and CDR2 (germline): SGHNT, YENEEA. V was clipped by 8 bases and J by 0 bases; unmatched bases: 15. The CDR3 loop spans 18 amino acids. The CDR3 DNA sequence: TGTGCCAGCCAGCGGGTAGCGGGGTTTAAATACTCCTACAATGAGCAGTTCTTC. Protein: CASQRVAGFKYSYNEQFF.

On this clone itself: This specimen includes other DNA sequences encoding the same CDR3. The V and J genes are TRBV5-1 and TRBJ2-7, with 12 bases aligning to TRBD2. Germline trimming cut 3 bases from V and 4 bases from J; bases unmatched to any gene: 2. Germline CDR1 reads SGHRS; CDR2 reads YFSETQ. The CDR3 has 14 amino acids. The CDR3 loop is CASSSGLAGYEQYF. CDR3 nucleotide sequence: TGCGCCAGCAGCTCGGGACTAGCGGGTTACGAGCAGTACTTC.

The chain uses TRBV7-9 and TRBJ2-5; D remains unclear. Germline CDR1 and CDR2: SEHNR and FQNEAQ (reference sequence). Trimming cost V 5 bases and J 0 bases, with 10 bases left between them. The CDR3 is 14 residues long. The CDR3, as DNA: TGTGCCAGCAGCCTTACCCGGGACCAAGAGACCCAGTACTTC. As protein: CASSLTRDQETQYF.

This chain connects TRBV6-5 to TRBJ2-5; TRBD2 aligns across 7 bases. This CDR3 contains 14 residues. With 7 bases clipped from V and 5 bases from J, the junction kept 10 bases outside the gene matches. Germline V gene sequence: CDR1 MNHEY, CDR2 SVGAGI. In nucleotides, the CDR3 is TGTGCCAGCAACCGACTAGCACCTGGGGAGACCCAGTACTTC. Residues: CASNRLAPGETQYF.

The V and J genes are TRBV18 and TRBJ1-2; perhaps TRBD1 as D (5 bases). The V gene's germline CDR1 is KGHSH and CDR2 LQKENI. The CDR3 has 14 amino acids. Trimming took off 3 bases at V and 6 bases at J, with 14 bases between the two ends. DNA for the CDR3: TGTGCCAGCTCACCGGCGGGGACCAGGAATGGCTACACCTTC. Protein: CASSPAGTRNGYTF.

This chain links TRBV28 with TRBJ2-5, with TRBD2 matching over 7 bases. The CDR3 has 14 amino acids. Germline V lookup: CDR1 MDHEN, CDR2 SYDVKM. After removal of 7 bases from V and 5 bases from J, the junction contained 10 bases not matched to a gene. For the CDR3, the DNA is TGTGCCAGCAACCTTAGCGGGTCCTCGGAGACCCAGTACTTC. Translating gives CASNLSGSSETQYF.

This chain joins TRBV18 and TRBJ1-3; 8 bases line up with TRBD1. Germline V gene data show CDR1 as KGHSH and CDR2 as LQKENI. V shed 2 bases, J shed 4 bases, and the junction held 7 bases outside the gene matches. This CDR3 is built from 16 residues. The CDR3 reads CASSPTTGGDGNTIYF. For the CDR3, the DNA is TGTGCCAGCTCACCAACAACAGGGGGAGACGGAAACACCATATATTTT.

This clone was recorded only once. The chain employs TRBV27 and TRBJ2-7; 7 bases map to TRBD2. V lost 1 base and J lost 1; bases outside the gene matches: 4. Germline CDR1 and CDR2: MNHEY and SMNVEV (reference sequence). The CDR3 is made up of 15 amino acids. The DNA of the CDR3 is TGTGCCAGCAGTTTATTTCAGGGACTATCCTACGAGCAGTACTTC. Amino acid sequence: CASSLFQGLSYEQYF.